Shown below are 12 T cell receptor beta chains from a single sample sequenced in a study of a mutant IDH1 vaccine in newly diagnosed glioma. The time point was: week 5, during vaccination. A 20-mer mutant IDH1 peptide at 300 ug was injected subcutaneously with topical imiquimod. What these receptors recognize is not known. TCRdb keeps only in-frame clones here, not all; method: immunoSEQ multiplex PCR. This table holds about 75,000 clones, 91% found once. The material sequenced was PBMCs, taken from a glioma patient whose treatment included an IDH1 peptide vaccine. Receptors originate from a woman in her forties or fifties with glioma.

The chain has TRBV5-4 and TRBJ1-1, with D unresolved. V was pared by 4 bases and J by 2 bases, with 12 bases between. Germline V gene data show CDR1 as SGHNT and CDR2 as YYREEE (reference sequence). The CDR3 consists of 14 residues. The CDR3 reads CASSPPLSNTEAFF. The CDR3, as DNA: TGTGCCAGCAGCCCCCCCCTTTCAAACACTGAAGCTTTCTTT. Variable domain in full (rest from reference TRBV5-4 and TRBJ1-1): ETGVTQSPTHLIKTRGQQVTLRCSSQSGHNTVSWYQQALGQGPQFIFQYYREEENGRGNFPPRFSGLQFPNYSSELNVNALELDDSALYLCASSPPLSNTEAFFGQGTRLTVV.

The rearrangement uses TRBV5-4 and TRBJ2-1, with 14 bases identical to TRBD2. V lost 0 bases, J lost 0 bases, and 2 bases stayed unmatched. The CDR3 is made up of 18 amino acids. Germline V gene sequence: CDR1 SGHNT, CDR2 YYREEE (reference sequence). DNA for the CDR3: TGTGCCAGCAGCTTGGACGGGACTAGCGGGAGCTCCTACAATGAGCAGTTCTTC. Encoded protein: CASSLDGTSGSSYNEQFF.

V and J are TRBV28 and TRBJ2-5, with 7 bases identical to TRBD1. Germline CDR1 and CDR2: MDHEN and SYDVKM. Germline trimming cut 8 bases from V and 1 base from J; bases unmatched to any gene: 1. CDR3 size: 12 residues. Written as DNA, the CDR3 is TGTGCCAGCGGGGACAGCCAAGAGACCCAGTACTTC. Encoded protein: CASGDSQETQYF.

V and J are TRBV10-3 and TRBJ1-2, with D tentatively TRBD1 (5 bases). V lost 2 bases and J 6 bases, leaving 7 bases between the germline ends. This CDR3 contains 12 residues. The germline gives CDR1 ENHRY, CDR2 SYGVKD. CDR3 coding DNA: TGTGCCATCAGTGAGGGGGCAGATGGCTACACCTTC. It specifies CAISEGADGYTF.

This chain links TRBV10-3 with TRBJ2-7; 8 positions match TRBD1. Germline V lookup: CDR1 ENHRY, CDR2 SYGVKD. The V segment lost 6 bases and the J segment 2 bases; nucleotides outside the gene matches: 6. The CDR3 sequence is 14 residues long. The CDR3 DNA reads as TGTGCCATCAGGCCTGGGACAGGAGCCTACGAGCAGTACTTC. The encoded protein is CAIRPGTGAYEQYF.

V gene TRBV30 combines with J gene TRBJ2-7, with a tentative D call TRBD2 (5 bases). CDR1 and CDR2 (germline): GTSNPN, SVGIG (reference sequence). CDR3 length equals 13 residues. DNA of the CDR3: TGTGGTTTAAGCAAGCGGCTGAACGACGAGCAGTACTTC. Protein: CGLSKRLNDEQYF.

This sequence joins TRBV7-8 and TRBJ1-6; D is undetermined. This CDR3 has 13 amino acids. Trimming pared 8 bases from V and 10 bases from J, leaving 15 bases between. Germline V CDR1 and CDR2: SGHVS, FQNEAQ. CDR3 amino acids: CASSAAIGSPLHF. CDR3 bases: TGTGCCAGCTCGGCCGCTATTGGGTCACCCCTCCACTTT.

The V and J genes are TRBV19 and TRBJ1-1, with TRBD1 as a possible D gene (5 bases). Trimming shortened V by 6 bases and J by 2 bases, and 13 bases separated the two germline ends. The CDR3 runs to 14 residues. The germline CDR1 and CDR2 sequences are LNHDA and SQIVND (reference sequence). The CDR3 spells CASSLRRGNTEAFF. CDR3 DNA sequence: TGTGCCAGTAGCCTTCGACGGGGCAACACTGAAGCTTTCTTT.

The chain employs TRBV9 and TRBJ2-2; D remains ambiguous. Per the germline V gene, CDR1 is SGDLS and CDR2 is YYNGEE. Trimming left V 0 bases short and J 6 bases short, with 12 bases between. The CDR3 has 15 residues. CDR3 sequence (DNA): TGTGCCAGCAGCGTAGGCCCTCCCTCTGCCGGGGAGCTGTTTTTT. Amino acid sequence: CASSVGPPSAGELFF. Based on the CDR3 plus reference TRBV9 and TRBJ2-2, the full variable domain is DSGVTQTPKHLITATGQRVTLRCSPRSGDLSVYWYQQSLDQGLQFLIQYYNGEERAKGNILERFSAQQFPDLHSELNLSSLELGDSALYFCASSVGPPSAGELFFGEGSRLTVL.

The rearrangement joins TRBV18 to TRBJ2-1; TRBD2 might be the D (5 bases). V was shortened by 6 bases and J by 1 base, with 10 bases between the two germline ends. In germline, CDR1 is KGHSH, CDR2 LQKENI. This CDR3 has 14 residues. The CDR3 region has the DNA TGTGCCAGCTCTCTAGCTGGATCCTACAATGAGCAGTTCTTC. Its protein product is CASSLAGSYNEQFF.

This chain joins TRBV5-6 and TRBJ1-2; no clear D gene. V gave up 5 bases and J gave up 4 bases, with 15 bases separating them. The V gene's germline CDR1 is SGHDT and CDR2 YYEEEE. The CDR3 has 14 residues. The chain's CDR3 is CASSPTLPSYGYTF. DNA of the CDR3: TGTGCCAGCAGTCCCACCCTCCCCAGCTATGGCTACACCTTC. The full variable domain, its missing parts supplied by reference TRBV5-6 and TRBJ1-2, is DAGVTQSPTHLIKTRGQQVTLRCSPKSGHDTVSWYQQALGQGPQFIFQYYEEEERQRGNFPDRFSGHQFPNYSSELNVNALLLGDSALYLCASSPTLPSYGYTFGSGTRLTVV.

The V gene is TRBV5-1, the J gene TRBJ1-1; a possible D gene is TRBD1 (6 bases). The V gene lost 4 bases and the J gene lost 3 bases, with 19 bases spanning the gap. Per the germline V gene, CDR1 is SGHRS and CDR2 is YFSETQ. The CDR3 is 16 amino acids. The CDR3 loop reads CASSPTQGSRDTEAFF. The CDR3, as DNA: TGCGCCAGCAGCCCAACGCAGGGGAGTAGGGACACTGAAGCTTTCTTT.